A selection of T cell receptor beta chains follows, all from one sample in a study of blood T cell repertoires in COVID-19. Only in-frame clones appear in the TCRdb table, and some are missing; sequencing was by immunoSEQ multiplex PCR. In the table there are about 250,000 clones, 88% of which are singletons. Sequencing used peripheral blood. The receptors were gathered from a woman aged 25 to 39 with acute or convalescent COVID-19. CDR3s include the opening cysteine and the closing phenylalanine or tryptophan. Fields, in order: J gene, D gene, clone size, V gene, CDR3 protein, CDR3 DNA. D genes are given only for firm matches. Some rows mark clone size as missing; the rest say once, few, many or name a class of expanded clone.

TRBJ1-2,TRBD1,NA,TRBV7-2,CASSLRGGQDRDGYTF,TGTGCCAGCAGCTTAAGGGGGGGACAGGATCGCGATGGCTACACCTTC
TRBJ2-3,TRBD1,NA,TRBV7-6,CASSLVGQGATDTQYF,TGTGCCAGCAGCTTAGTCGGACAGGGGGCTACAGATACGCAGTATTTT
TRBJ2-7,NA,NA,TRBV27,CASSLAGLYEQYF,TGTGCCAGCAGTTTAGCGGGTCTCTACGAGCAGTACTTC
TRBJ2-1,TRBD2,NA,TRBV11-3,CASSLGSGAYNEQFF,TGTGCCAGCAGCTTAGGTAGCGGGGCCTACAATGAGCAGTTCTTC
TRBJ2-7,NA,NA,TRBV7-8,CASSLFQSYEQYF,TGTGCCAGCAGCTTGTTCCAGTCCTACGAGCAGTACTTC
TRBJ2-1,NA,few,TRBV4-1,CASSQGRELVNEQFF,TGCGCCAGCAGCCAAGGGAGAGAGTTAGTTAATGAGCAGTTCTTC
TRBJ1-1,NA,few,TRBV19,CASSIVPGTNTEAFF,TGTGCCAGTAGTATAGTTCCAGGTACTAACACTGAAGCTTTCTTT
TRBJ2-5,NA,NA,TRBV29-1,CSVDRAQGETQYF,TGCAGCGTTGACAGGGCGCAGGGGGAGACCCAGTACTTC
TRBJ2-2,TRBD1,NA,TRBV5-1,CASSLDFRQGPGELFF,TGCGCCAGCAGCTTGGACTTCCGACAGGGCCCCGGGGAGCTGTTTTTT
TRBJ2-5,NA,NA,TRBV19,CASSMSGETQYF,TGTGCCAGTAGTATGAGCGGCGAGACCCAGTACTTC
TRBJ2-5,NA,NA,TRBV25-1,CASSALETQYF,TGTGCCAGCAGTGCCTTGGAGACCCAGTACTTC
TRBJ2-1,TRBD2,NA,TRBV7-2,CASSLISGRRYNEQFF,TGTGCCAGCAGCCTGATAAGCGGGAGACGCTACAATGAGCAGTTCTTC
TRBJ2-2,NA,few,TRBV19,CASRRVAGELFF,TGTGCCAGTAGGAGAGTGGCCGGGGAGCTGTTTTTT
TRBJ2-7,NA,NA,TRBV19,CASKPRHGEQYF,TGTGCCAGTAAACCTAGGCATGGGGAGCAGTACTTC
TRBJ1-6,TRBD1,NA,TRBV18,CASSRDRVVSPLHF,TGTGCCAGCTCACGCGACAGGGTAGTTTCACCCCTCCACTTT
TRBJ1-5,TRBD1,NA,TRBV2,CASSGQGGRLNQPQHF,TGTGCCAGCAGTGGACAGGGAGGCCGACTTAATCAGCCCCAGCATTTT
TRBJ1-5,TRBD1,NA,TRBV7-9,CASSRTGSNQPQHF,TGTGCCAGCAGCCGGACAGGGAGCAATCAGCCCCAGCATTTT
TRBJ2-2,TRBD2,NA,TRBV11-3,CASSLGGTRSNTGELFF,TGTGCCAGCAGCTTAGGTGGGACTAGATCTAACACCGGGGAGCTGTTTTTT
TRBJ1-2,NA,NA,TRBV19,CASSIVVTGSNYGYTF,TGTGCCAGTAGTATAGTAGTAACAGGGTCGAACTATGGCTACACCTTC
TRBJ2-1,TRBD1,NA,TRBV7-8,CASSSPTGGPYNEQFF,TGTGCCAGCAGCTCCCCCACAGGGGGCCCCTACAATGAGCAGTTCTTC
TRBJ2-7,TRBD2,NA,TRBV9,CASSAGGQTYEQYF,TGTGCCAGCAGCGCGGGAGGTCAAACTTACGAGCAGTACTTC
TRBJ2-5,NA,NA,TRBV19,CASSIGRRGDSQETQYF,TGTGCCAGTAGTATAGGGCGCAGGGGGGATTCCCAAGAGACCCAGTACTTC
TRBJ1-4,NA,once,TRBV4-1,CASSQLSGGFTNEKLFF,TGCGCCAGCAGCCAGTTGTCAGGAGGTTTCACTAATGAAAAACTGTTTTTT
TRBJ1-1,NA,NA,TRBV4-3,CASSQLGGGNTEAFF,TGCGCCAGCAGCCAACTCGGGGGAGGGAACACTGAAGCTTTCTTT
TRBJ1-3,NA,NA,TRBV4-2,CASSPSPTGMGGNTIYF,TGTGCCAGCAGCCCGTCCCCCACAGGGATGGGAGGAAACACCATATATTTT
TRBJ2-7,TRBD1,NA,TRBV7-3,CASSPGQGPYEQYF,TGTGCCAGCAGCCCCGGACAGGGCCCCTACGAGCAGTACTTC
TRBJ2-2,NA,NA,TRBV10-3,CAIRQGNENTGELFF,TGTGCCATCAGGCAGGGTAACGAGAACACCGGGGAGCTGTTTTTT
TRBJ1-1,NA,NA,TRBV4-1,CASSHRAGTMNTEAFF,TGCGCCAGCAGCCATCGAGCCGGGACAATGAACACTGAAGCTTTCTTT
TRBJ2-7,NA,NA,TRBV25-1,CASSAQAYPYEQYF,TGTGCCAGCAGTGCCCAGGCGTACCCCTACGAGCAGTACTTC
TRBJ1-2,NA,NA,TRBV10-3,CAITGTPANYGYTF,TGTGCCATCACCGGGACACCTGCTAACTATGGCTACACCTTC
TRBJ2-7,NA,NA,TRBV6-6,CASSYRVGRSYEQYF,TGTGCCAGCAGTTATCGGGTTGGCAGATCCTACGAGCAGTACTTC
TRBJ2-2,TRBD2,NA,TRBV11-2,CASSHRGLAGPAGELFF,TGTGCCAGCAGCCATAGAGGGCTAGCGGGACCCGCCGGGGAGCTGTTTTTT
TRBJ2-2,NA,NA,TRBV6-5,CASSYALSPGTGELFF,TGTGCCAGCAGTTACGCTCTCTCTCCGGGTACCGGGGAGCTGTTTTTT
TRBJ2-1,TRBD1,NA,TRBV24-1,CATGKPGQGDNEQFF,TGTGCCACGGGGAAGCCGGGACAGGGAGACAATGAGCAGTTCTTC
TRBJ1-1,TRBD1,once,TRBV5-4,CASSSDRGRGTEAFF,TGTGCCAGCAGCTCCGACAGGGGGCGCGGGACTGAAGCTTTCTTT
TRBJ2-3,NA,NA,TRBV11-2,CASSLSGFYAQYF,TGTGCCAGCAGCTTATCAGGATTTTATGCGCAGTATTTT
TRBJ2-3,NA,NA,TRBV19,CASRLQGADTQYF,TGTGCCAGTAGACTTCAGGGCGCAGATACGCAGTATTTT